What follows is one T cell receptor (beta chain) and its context. The antigen is not known. Profiled with immunoSEQ multiplex PCR; TCRdb holds only in-frame clones, not every one. The profile shows over 55,000 clones, around 94% of them singletons. The data derive from a study of OX40 agonist ivuxolimab in advanced cancers. Germline V gene data show CDR1 as SGHDN and CDR2 as FVKESK. This CDR3 has 14 amino acids. The V end lost 0 bases, the J end lost 5 bases, and 10 bases lay between the germline ends. Study results and limitations: Some nonresponders likewise displayed low normalized T-cell clonal expansion. Both blood CD4+ and CD8+ T cells showed clonal growth by week 6 at 0.1 to 3.0 mg/kg.

Material: CD4+ or CD8+ T cells sorted from blood, obtained in a trial of the OX40 agonist ivuxolimab. The source is an adult with an advanced solid tumor such as melanoma, head and neck, liver or kidney cancer. The J gene is TRBJ1-2, the V gene TRBV14; no clear D gene. This chain's CDR3 is CASSQDLGVYGYTF. CDR3 nucleotides: TGTGCCAGCAGCCAAGATCTCGGCGTTTATGGCTACACCTTC. Based on the CDR3 plus reference TRBV14 and TRBJ1-2, the full variable domain is EAGVTQFPSHSVIEKGQTVTLRCDPISGHDNLYWYRRVMGKEIKFLLHFVKESKQDESGMPNNRFLAERTGGTYSTLKVQPAELEDSGVYFCASSQDLGVYGYTFGSGTRLTVV.